This T cell receptor (beta chain) was sequenced during a study of T-cell reconstitution after alpha-beta-depleted transplantation in children. Unique molecular identifiers were incorporated when the TCRbeta library was constructed. Each CDR3 protein is one row after TCRdb ran MiXCR on the PCR reads. Seen here are about 610,000 distinct CDR3 sequences, more than 9% observed once, and the top ten hold less than 5%. The CDR3 has 19 amino acids. V lost 4 bases and J lost 3; bases outside the gene matches: 13. CDR1 is SGHAT, CDR2 FQNNGV, per germline. The sample in question was PBMCs from the stem cell graft donor, obtained from the stem cell graft. The chain is built from TRBV11-2 and TRBJ2-1, with 12 bases identical to TRBD2. This clonotype was sampled from a human donor who donated a stem cell graft to a child with acute myeloid leukemia. CDR3 loop: CASSWTSGIPRPRYNEQFF. In DNA, the CDR3 is TGTGCCAGCAGCTGGACTAGCGGGATTCCCCGACCACGCTACAATGAGCAGTTCTTC.